The rows below give T cell receptor beta chains drawn from one sample of a study of blood T cell repertoires in COVID-19. Measured with immunoSEQ multiplex PCR; TCRdb has only the in-frame clones, and not every one. Of some 120,000 clones detected, more than 70% appear once; the ten largest clones hold 1.9%. The sequenced sample was peripheral blood. These receptors came from a man aged 65 to 79 with acute or convalescent COVID-19. Both conserved end residues are part of each CDR3. A D gene is named only where the DNA matches it firmly. Clone size, where shown, is once, few, many, or a class for clones that have expanded.

v_gene	d_gene	j_gene	abundance	CDR3aa	CDR3nt
TRBV19	NA	TRBJ1-4	NA	CASSIGQVANEKLFF	TGTGCCAGTAGTATAGGACAGGTGGCTAATGAAAAACTGTTTTTT
TRBV10-3	NA	TRBJ1-5	NA	CAIRMGLFQPQHF	TGTGCCATCAGAATGGGACTGTTTCAGCCCCAGCATTTT
TRBV28	TRBD1	TRBJ2-2	NA	CASSHGGTATGELFF	TGTGCCAGCAGCCATGGTGGGACAGCCACCGGGGAGCTGTTTTTT
TRBV7-2	NA	TRBJ2-3	many	CASSPAQGIGYTQYF	TGTGCCAGCAGCCCGGCGCAGGGTATAGGGTATACGCAGTATTTT
TRBV6-1	TRBD1	TRBJ1-2	NA	CASSEPGQGHYGYTF	TGTGCCAGCAGTGAACCGGGACAGGGGCACTATGGCTACACCTTC
TRBV10-3	TRBD2	TRBJ2-3	NA	CAIRGGQTQYF	TGTGCCATCCGGGGGGGTCAGACGCAGTATTTT
TRBV5-6	TRBD1	TRBJ2-3	NA	CASSLAVGTGITDTQYF	TGTGCCAGCAGCTTGGCCGTCGGGACAGGAATCACAGATACGCAGTATTTT
TRBV15	TRBD1	TRBJ1-1	NA	CATSRDLGGQGGSEAFF	TGTGCCACCAGCAGAGATCTAGGGGGACAGGGCGGTTCTGAAGCTTTCTTT
TRBV27	NA	TRBJ1-2	NA	CASSWDIRYGYTF	TGTGCCAGCAGTTGGGACATCCGATATGGCTACACCTTC
TRBV27	TRBD1	TRBJ1-1	once	CASSLSPFGTGAGSTEAFF	TGTGCCAGCAGTTTATCACCCTTTGGCACAGGGGCCGGGAGTACTGAAGCTTTCTTT
TRBV21-1	NA	TRBJ2-2	few	CASRDWVVAGGDTGELFF	TGTGCCAGCAGGGATTGGGTTGTAGCGGGGGGCGACACCGGGGAGCTGTTTTTT
TRBV6-5	NA	TRBJ1-2	NA	CASSSATLNYGYTF	TGTGCCAGCAGTTCGGCGACACTTAACTATGGCTACACCTTC
TRBV27	NA	TRBJ1-1	NA	CASRRQYENTEAFF	TGTGCCAGCAGAAGACAGTACGAAAACACTGAAGCTTTCTTT
TRBV6-2/TRBV6-3	TRBD2	TRBJ2-5	NA	CASSYSGAGGVQETQYF	TGTGCCAGCAGTTACTCAGGGGCGGGGGGCGTCCAAGAGACCCAGTACTTC
TRBV4-1	TRBD2	TRBJ2-1	once	CASSQVAGVEQFF	TGCGCCAGCAGCCAAGTTGCGGGGGTCGAGCAGTTCTTC
TRBV5-4	NA	TRBJ1-6	NA	CASSLSGGANSPLHF	TGTGCCAGCAGCTTGTCGGGGGGGGCTAATTCACCCCTCCACTTT
TRBV10-3	TRBD1	TRBJ2-7	NA	CASKNQGATYEQYF	TGTGCCTCAAAAAACCAGGGGGCAACCTACGAGCAGTACTTC
TRBV29-1	NA	TRBJ2-5	NA	CSVDRAGAETQYF	TGCAGCGTTGACAGAGCAGGGGCAGAGACCCAGTACTTC
TRBV6-6	NA	TRBJ1-1	NA	CASSYQGNTEAFF	TGTGCCAGCAGTTACCAGGGAAACACTGAAGCTTTCTTT
TRBV5-5	TRBD1	TRBJ2-5	NA	CASSSTGVPQETQYF	TGTGCCAGCAGCTCGACAGGGGTCCCACAAGAGACCCAGTACTTC
TRBV10-2	NA	TRBJ2-1	NA	CASSESARRQFF	TGCGCCAGCAGTGAGTCAGCTAGACGGCAGTTCTTC
TRBV27	NA	TRBJ2-1	NA	CASSLSGVGYNEQFF	TGTGCCAGCAGTTTATCCGGGGTAGGCTACAATGAGCAGTTCTTC
TRBV10-2	NA	TRBJ2-7	NA	CASSESLLSGAYEQYF	TGCGCCAGCAGTGAGTCCTTACTTTCAGGGGCCTACGAGCAGTACTTC
TRBV19	NA	TRBJ2-3	NA	CASSEGGSLFSGGDTQYF	TGTGCCAGTAGTGAAGGAGGCAGCTTATTTTCGGGCGGAGATACGCAGTATTTT